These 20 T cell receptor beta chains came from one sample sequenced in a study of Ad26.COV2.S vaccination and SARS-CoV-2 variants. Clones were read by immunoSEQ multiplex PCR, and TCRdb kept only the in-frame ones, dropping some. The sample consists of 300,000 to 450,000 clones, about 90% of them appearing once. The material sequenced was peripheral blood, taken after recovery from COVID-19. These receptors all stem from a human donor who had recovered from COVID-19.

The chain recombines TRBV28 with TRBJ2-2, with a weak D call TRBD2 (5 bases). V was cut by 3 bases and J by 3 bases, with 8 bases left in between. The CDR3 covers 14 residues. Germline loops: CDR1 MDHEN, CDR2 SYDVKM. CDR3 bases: TGTGCCAGCAGTTTGTGGCGGGACACCGGGGAGCTGTTTTTT. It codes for CASSLWRDTGELFF.

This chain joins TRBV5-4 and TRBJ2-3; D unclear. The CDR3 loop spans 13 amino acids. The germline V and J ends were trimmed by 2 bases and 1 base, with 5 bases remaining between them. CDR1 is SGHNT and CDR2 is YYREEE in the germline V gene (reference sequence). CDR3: CASSLMGTDTQYF. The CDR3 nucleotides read TGTGCCAGCAGCTTAATGGGCACAGATACGCAGTATTTT.

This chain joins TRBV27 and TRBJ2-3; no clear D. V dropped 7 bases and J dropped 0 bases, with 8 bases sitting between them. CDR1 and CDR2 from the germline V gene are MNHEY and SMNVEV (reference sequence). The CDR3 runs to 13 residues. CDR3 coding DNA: TGTGCCAGCACCTCAGGCAGCACAGATACGCAGTATTTT. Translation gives CASTSGSTDTQYF.

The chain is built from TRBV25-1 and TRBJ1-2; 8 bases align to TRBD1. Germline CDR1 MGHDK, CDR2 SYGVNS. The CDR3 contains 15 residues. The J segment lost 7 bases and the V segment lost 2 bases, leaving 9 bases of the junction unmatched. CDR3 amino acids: CASSEPGQADPGYTF. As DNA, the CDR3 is TGTGCCAGCAGTGAACCGGGACAGGCAGACCCTGGCTACACCTTC.

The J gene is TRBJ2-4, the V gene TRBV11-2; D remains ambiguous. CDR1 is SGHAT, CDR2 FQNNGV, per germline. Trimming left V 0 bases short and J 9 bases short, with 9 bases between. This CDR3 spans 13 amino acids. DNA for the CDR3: TGTGCCAGCAGCTTAGATCAGCCCGCCATTCAGTACTTC. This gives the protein CASSLDQPAIQYF. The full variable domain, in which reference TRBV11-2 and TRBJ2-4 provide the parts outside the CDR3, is EAGVAQSPRYKIIEKRQSVAFWCNPISGHATLYWYQQILGQGPKLLIQFQNNGVVDDSQLPKDRFSAERLKGVDSTLKIQPAKLEDSAVYLCASSLDQPAIQYFGAGTRLSVL.

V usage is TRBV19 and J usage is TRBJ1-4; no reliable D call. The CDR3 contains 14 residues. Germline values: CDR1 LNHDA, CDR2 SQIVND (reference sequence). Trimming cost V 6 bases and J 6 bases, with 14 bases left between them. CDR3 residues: CASSPDFPYEKLFF. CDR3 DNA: TGTGCCAGTAGCCCGGACTTCCCCTATGAAAAACTGTTTTTT. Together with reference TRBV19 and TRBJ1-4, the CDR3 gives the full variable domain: DGGITQSPKYLFRKEGQNVTLSCEQNLNHDAMYWYRQDPGQGLRLIYYSQIVNDFQKGDIAEGYSVSREKKESFPLTVTSAQKNPTAFYLCASSPDFPYEKLFFGSGTQLSVL.

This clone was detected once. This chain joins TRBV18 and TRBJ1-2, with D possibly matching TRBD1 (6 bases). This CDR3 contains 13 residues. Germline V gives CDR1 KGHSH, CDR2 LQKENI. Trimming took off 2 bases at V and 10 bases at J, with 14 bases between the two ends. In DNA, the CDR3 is TGTGCCAGCTCACCAGCAGGGGACTCCTTCTACACCTTC. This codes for CASSPAGDSFYTF.

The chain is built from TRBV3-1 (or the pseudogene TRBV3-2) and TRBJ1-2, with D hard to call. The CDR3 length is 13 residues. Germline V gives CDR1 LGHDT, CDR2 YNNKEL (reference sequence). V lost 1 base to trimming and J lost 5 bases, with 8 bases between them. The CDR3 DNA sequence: TGTGCCAGCAGCCAAGCACAGCTTTATGGCTACACCTTC. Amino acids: CASSQAQLYGYTF.

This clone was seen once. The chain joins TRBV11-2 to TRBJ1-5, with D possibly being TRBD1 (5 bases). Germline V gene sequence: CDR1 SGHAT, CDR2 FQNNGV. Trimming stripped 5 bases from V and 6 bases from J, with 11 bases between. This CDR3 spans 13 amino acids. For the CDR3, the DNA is TGTGCCAGCAGCGAGGAGGGGAGTCAGCCCCAGCATTTT. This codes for CASSEEGSQPQHF.

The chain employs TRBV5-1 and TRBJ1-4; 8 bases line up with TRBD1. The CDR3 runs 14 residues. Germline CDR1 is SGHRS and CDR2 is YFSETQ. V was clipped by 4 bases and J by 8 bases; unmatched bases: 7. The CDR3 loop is CASSKDRAGEKLFF. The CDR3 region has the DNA TGCGCCAGCAGCAAGGACAGGGCGGGCGAAAAACTGTTTTTT.

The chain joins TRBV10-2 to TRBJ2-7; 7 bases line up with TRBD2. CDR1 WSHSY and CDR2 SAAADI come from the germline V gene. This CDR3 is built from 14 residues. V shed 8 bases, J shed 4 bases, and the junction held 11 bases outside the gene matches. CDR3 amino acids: CASDAGGSTYEQYF. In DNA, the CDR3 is TGCGCCAGCGATGCCGGGGGGTCTACTTACGAGCAGTACTTC.

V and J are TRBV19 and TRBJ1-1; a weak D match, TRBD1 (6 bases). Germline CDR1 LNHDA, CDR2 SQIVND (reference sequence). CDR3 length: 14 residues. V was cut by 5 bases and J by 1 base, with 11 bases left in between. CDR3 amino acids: CASSARTENTEAFF. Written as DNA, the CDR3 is TGTGCCAGTAGTGCTCGGACAGAGAACACTGAAGCTTTCTTT. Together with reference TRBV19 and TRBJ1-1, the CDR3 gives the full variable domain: DGGITQSPKYLFRKEGQNVTLSCEQNLNHDAMYWYRQDPGQGLRLIYYSQIVNDFQKGDIAEGYSVSREKKESFPLTVTSAQKNPTAFYLCASSARTENTEAFFGQGTRLTVV.

The CDR3 protein is CASSFAGGEQYF. CDR3 nucleotide sequence: TGTGCCAGCAGCTTTGCGGGAGGCGAGCAGTACTTC. The chain employs TRBV7-9 and TRBJ2-7; 8 nucleotides line up with TRBD2. The CDR3 covers 12 residues. Germline lookup yields CDR1 SEHNR and CDR2 FQNEAQ (reference sequence). Trimming cost V 3 bases and J 6 bases; bases outside gene matches: 1.

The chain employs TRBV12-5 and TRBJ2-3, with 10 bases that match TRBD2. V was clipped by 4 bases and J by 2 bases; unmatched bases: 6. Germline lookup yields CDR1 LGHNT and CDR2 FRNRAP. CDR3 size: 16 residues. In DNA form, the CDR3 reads TGTGCTAGTGGTTCGATAGCGGGGGGTCACACAGATACGCAGTATTTT. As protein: CASGSIAGGHTDTQYF.

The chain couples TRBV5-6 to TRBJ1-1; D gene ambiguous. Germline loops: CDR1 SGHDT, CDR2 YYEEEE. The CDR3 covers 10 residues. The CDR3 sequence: CADPNTEAFF. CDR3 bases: TGTGCTGACCCGAACACTGAAGCTTTCTTT.

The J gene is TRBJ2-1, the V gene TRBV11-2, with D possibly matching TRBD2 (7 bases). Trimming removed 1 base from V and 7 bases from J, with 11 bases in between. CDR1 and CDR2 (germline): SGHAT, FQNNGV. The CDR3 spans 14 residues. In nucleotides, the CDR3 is TGTGCCAGCAGCTTAGGGGGGGGGCTTAATGAGCAGTTCTTC. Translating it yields CASSLGGGLNEQFF.

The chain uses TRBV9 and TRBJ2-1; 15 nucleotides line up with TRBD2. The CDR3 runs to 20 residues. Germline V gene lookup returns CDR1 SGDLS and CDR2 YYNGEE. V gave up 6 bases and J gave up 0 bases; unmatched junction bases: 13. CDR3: CASTLGTSGGLKVSYNEQFF. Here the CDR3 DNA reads TGTGCCAGCACCCTGGGGACTAGCGGGGGGCTCAAGGTCTCCTACAATGAGCAGTTCTTC.

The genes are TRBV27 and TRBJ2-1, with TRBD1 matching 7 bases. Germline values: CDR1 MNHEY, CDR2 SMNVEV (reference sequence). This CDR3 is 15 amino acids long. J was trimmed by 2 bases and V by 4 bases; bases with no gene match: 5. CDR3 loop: CASSSLGTAYNEQFF. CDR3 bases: TGTGCCAGCAGTTCCCTCGGGACAGCCTACAATGAGCAGTTCTTC.

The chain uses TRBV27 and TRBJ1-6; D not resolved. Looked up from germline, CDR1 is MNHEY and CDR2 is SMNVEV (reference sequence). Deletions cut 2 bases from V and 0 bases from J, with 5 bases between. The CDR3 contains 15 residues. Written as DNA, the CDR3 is TGTGCCAGCAGTTTACGGGGCTCCTATAATTCACCCCTCCACTTT. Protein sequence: CASSLRGSYNSPLHF.

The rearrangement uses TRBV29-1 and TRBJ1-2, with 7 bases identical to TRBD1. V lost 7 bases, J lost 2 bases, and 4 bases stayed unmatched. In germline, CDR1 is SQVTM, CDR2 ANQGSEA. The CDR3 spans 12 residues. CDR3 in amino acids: CSGRQGNYGYTF. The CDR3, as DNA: TGCAGCGGGAGACAGGGAAACTATGGCTACACCTTC. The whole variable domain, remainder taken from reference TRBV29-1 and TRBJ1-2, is SAVISQKPSRDICQRGTSLTIQCQVDSQVTMMFWYRQQPGQSLTLIATANQGSEATYESGFVIDKFPISRPNLTFSTLTVSNMSPEDSSIYLCSGRQGNYGYTFGSGTRLTVV.